This passage covers 23 T cell receptor beta chains from one sample sequenced in a study of cytomegalovirus exposure and HLA in healthy donors. Use of 60 Vbeta and 13 Jbeta primers characterized the PCR. Sequencing used immunoSEQ multiplex PCR; TCRdb keeps in-frame clones, though not all of them. The sample has roughly 100,000 clones, over 55% seen once. The sequencing sample was made of PBMCs. Source of these receptors: a female donor in good health and CMV-seronegative.

The CDR3 loop reads CSAGQVEFGELFF. In DNA form, the CDR3 reads TGCAGCGCGGGACAGGTCGAATTCGGGGAGCTGTTTTTT. The chain uses TRBV29-1 and TRBJ2-2; TRBD1 matches at 8 bases. Looked up from germline, CDR1 is SQVTM and CDR2 is ANQGSEA. The CDR3 covers 13 residues. Losses at the gene ends were 7 bases for V and 7 bases for J; bases not matched to a gene: 8.

This clone was seen a handful of times. Other nucleotide sequences from this sample produce the same CDR3. The chain has TRBV5-1 and TRBJ2-5, with D perhaps matching TRBD2 (6 bases). V gave up 4 bases and J gave up 2 bases, with 12 bases separating them. Germline V lookup: CDR1 SGHRS, CDR2 YFSETQ. The CDR3 spans 14 residues. The CDR3 protein is CASSNGGIQETQYF. DNA for the CDR3: TGCGCCAGCAGCAACGGAGGGATACAAGAGACCCAGTACTTC.

This clone was recorded a few times. V usage is TRBV29-1 and J usage is TRBJ1-2; 8 positions agree with TRBD1. The CDR3 sequence is 14 residues long. The trim removed 0 bases at V and 8 bases at J, leaving 8 bases unmatched. Germline loops: CDR1 SQVTM, CDR2 ANQGSEA. CDR3 sequence (DNA): TGCAGCGTTGAAGATGGGAGGACAGGGAAGGGCTACACCTTC. This sequence encodes CSVEDGRTGKGYTF.

The chain uses TRBV27 and TRBJ1-5; 7 bases match TRBD1. The CDR3 covers 14 residues. The J segment lost 2 bases and the V segment lost 6 bases, leaving 4 bases of the junction unmatched. CDR1 is MNHEY and CDR2 is SMNVEV in the germline V gene (reference sequence). CDR3 DNA: TGTGCCAGCAGCTACACAGGGGGCAATCAGCCCCAGCATTTT. This sequence encodes CASSYTGGNQPQHF.

The V call is TRBV19, the J call TRBJ1-4, with 9 bases fitting TRBD1. The CDR3 is made up of 16 amino acids. Germline trimming cut 3 bases from V and 8 bases from J; bases unmatched to any gene: 10. Germline CDR1 is LNHDA and CDR2 is SQIVND (reference sequence). The CDR3: CASSIGTGKGKEKLFF. The DNA of the CDR3 is TGTGCCAGTAGTATTGGGACAGGGAAGGGAAAAGAAAAACTGTTTTTT.

A word on this clone: This sample also contains other DNA sequences that code for the same CDR3. The chain combines TRBV19 with TRBJ2-1, with D tentatively TRBD2 (6 bases). This CDR3 is built from 15 residues. The V gene lost 5 bases and the J gene lost 5 bases, with 16 bases spanning the gap. In germline, CDR1 is LNHDA, CDR2 SQIVND (reference sequence). CDR3 sequence: CASSFLGLENNEQFF. The CDR3 DNA follows: TGTGCCAGTAGTTTTTTGGGACTGGAAAACAATGAGCAGTTCTTC.

This chain joins TRBV28 and TRBJ2-1, with D perhaps matching TRBD1 (5 bases). The germline gives CDR1 MDHEN, CDR2 SYDVKM. This CDR3 is 17 amino acids long. The V end lost 2 bases, the J end lost 5 bases, and 19 bases lay between the germline ends. CDR3 sequence: CASSLAPIGDKHNEQFF. The CDR3 region has the DNA TGTGCCAGCAGTTTAGCCCCAATAGGGGATAAACACAATGAGCAGTTCTTC.

This clone was counted only a few times. V usage is TRBV5-1 and J usage is TRBJ2-1, with 7 bases lining up with TRBD2. V dropped 3 bases and J dropped 12; count of bases not matched to a gene: 12. The CDR3 runs 14 residues. CDR1 and CDR2 (germline): SGHRS, YFSETQ. The CDR3 is CASSSGGGHEGQFF. The CDR3, as DNA: TGCGCCAGCAGCTCGGGGGGTGGACATGAAGGGCAGTTCTTC. Looking up the rest from reference TRBV5-1 and TRBJ2-1 gives the full variable domain: KAGVTQTPRYLIKTRGQQVTLSCSPISGHRSVSWYQQTPGQGLQFLFEYFSETQRNKGNFPGRFSGRQFSNSRSEMNVSTLELGDSALYLCASSSGGGHEGQFFGPGTRLTVL.

In DNA form, the CDR3 reads TGTGCCAGCAGCTCCGTGACGGCAGGGGGTGGCTACACCTTC. As protein: CASSSVTAGGGYTF. This sequence joins TRBV5-6 and TRBJ1-2, with 7 bases matching TRBD1. Germline CDR1 SGHDT, CDR2 YYEEEE. This CDR3 has 14 residues. V lost 3 bases, J lost 7 bases, and 9 bases stayed unmatched.

V gene TRBV19 combines with J gene TRBJ2-7; D not resolved. The ends were cut back, 3 bases at V and 1 base at J, with 10 bases in the middle. The CDR3 totals 14 residues. CDR1 and CDR2 from the germline V gene are LNHDA and SQIVND (reference sequence). The CDR3 spells CASSIKLASYEQYF. The CDR3 DNA sequence: TGTGCCAGTAGTATTAAGTTGGCTTCCTACGAGCAGTACTTC. The variable domain in full, with the rest retrieved from reference TRBV19 and TRBJ2-7, is DGGITQSPKYLFRKEGQNVTLSCEQNLNHDAMYWYRQDPGQGLRLIYYSQIVNDFQKGDIAEGYSVSREKKESFPLTVTSAQKNPTAFYLCASSIKLASYEQYFGPGTRLTVT.

The gene calls are TRBV28 and TRBJ1-3, with 7 bases aligning to TRBD1. The CDR3 loop spans 13 amino acids. V gave up 8 bases and J gave up 0 bases; unmatched junction bases: 1. Germline V gene sequence: CDR1 MDHEN, CDR2 SYDVKM. For the CDR3, the DNA is TGTGCCAGCGGGACAGCCTCTGGAAACACCATATATTTT. Protein: CASGTASGNTIYF.

The chain carries TRBV19 and TRBJ2-7, with TRBD1 matching 10 bases. The CDR3 loop spans 15 amino acids. Losses at the gene ends were 3 bases for V and 3 bases for J; bases not matched to a gene: 5. Germline V CDR1 and CDR2: LNHDA, SQIVND (reference sequence). This chain's CDR3 is CASSMPGQGVYEQYF. As DNA, the CDR3 is TGTGCCAGTAGTATGCCCGGACAGGGGGTCTACGAGCAGTACTTC.

J is TRBJ2-1 and V is TRBV4-1, with 10 positions matching TRBD2. The V gene's germline CDR1 is MGHRA and CDR2 YSYEKL. CDR3 size: 15 residues. J lost 7 bases, V lost 5 bases, and 8 bases had no gene match. The CDR3 reads CASSSGGLARNEQFF. CDR3 bases: TGCGCCAGCAGCTCGGGGGGACTAGCGCGAAATGAGCAGTTCTTC.

This chain links TRBV7-6 with TRBJ1-1; TRBD1 might be the D (5 bases). The CDR3 is made up of 18 amino acids. Trimming removed 5 bases from V and 1 base from J, with 23 bases in between. Germline CDR1 reads SGHVS; CDR2 reads FNYEAQ. DNA of the CDR3: TGTGCCAGCAGCCCTCGCCTACCAGGGCCCGTGAAGAACACTGAAGCTTTCTTT. Its protein product is CASSPRLPGPVKNTEAFF.

V gene TRBV6-5 combines with J gene TRBJ2-3; 7 positions agree with TRBD1. V shed 5 bases, J shed 4 bases, and the junction held 9 bases outside the gene matches. This CDR3 comprises 15 residues. Germline V gene lookup returns CDR1 MNHEY and CDR2 SVGAGI. The CDR3 region is CASSRGQVVPDTQYF. CDR3 sequence (DNA): TGTGCCAGCAGTCGTGGACAGGTGGTTCCAGATACGCAGTATTTT.

This chain joins TRBV9 and TRBJ2-1, with D maybe TRBD2 (6 bases). This CDR3 comprises 16 residues. The germline V gene encodes CDR1 SGDLS and CDR2 YYNGEE. Trimming removed 0 bases at V and 0 bases at J, with 10 bases between. The CDR3 spells CASSVDFGSSYNEQFF. As DNA, the CDR3 is TGTGCCAGCAGCGTAGACTTCGGGAGCTCCTACAATGAGCAGTTCTTC.

V usage is TRBV18 and J usage is TRBJ1-1; 9 nucleotides agree with TRBD1. The V gene's germline CDR1 is KGHSH and CDR2 LQKENI. The CDR3 runs 16 residues. The V and J ends lost 4 bases and 0 bases, in that order; junction bases with no gene match: 6. The CDR3 sequence is CASSRLGTGLNTEAFF. DNA for the CDR3: TGTGCCAGCTCACGATTAGGGACAGGGCTGAACACTGAAGCTTTCTTT.

The J gene is TRBJ2-1, the V gene TRBV13; 8 nucleotides agree with TRBD2. The germline CDR1 and CDR2 sequences are PRHDT and FYEKMQ (reference sequence). After removal of 4 bases from V and 3 bases from J, the junction contained 11 bases not matched to a gene. The CDR3 runs to 17 residues. CDR3 sequence (DNA): TGTGCCAGCAGCTCGCCACAGGGACTAGGGATCTACAATGAGCAGTTCTTC. Residues: CASSSPQGLGIYNEQFF.

V usage is TRBV29-1 and J usage is TRBJ2-1; TRBD2 matches at 9 bases. The CDR3 runs to 14 residues. With V trimmed by 7 bases and J by 4 bases, 8 bases remained unmatched. CDR1 SQVTM and CDR2 ANQGSEA come from the germline V gene. CDR3 protein: CSGLSSGAYNEQFF. The DNA of the CDR3 is TGCAGCGGCCTTTCTAGCGGGGCGTACAATGAGCAGTTCTTC.

The gene calls are TRBV9 and TRBJ2-1, with TRBD2 identical over 7 bases. Germline lookup yields CDR1 SGDLS and CDR2 YYNGEE. This CDR3 comprises 17 residues. Germline trimming cut 4 bases from V and 3 bases from J; bases unmatched to any gene: 13. The CDR3 reads CASSPLGGGSNYNEQFF. DNA for the CDR3: TGTGCCAGCAGCCCCCTAGGTGGCGGGAGTAACTACAATGAGCAGTTCTTC.

This clone is labeled medium-sized. V usage is TRBV15 and J usage is TRBJ1-5; TRBD1 aligns across 7 bases. This CDR3 region has 15 residues. V lost 5 bases, J lost 5 bases, and 9 bases stayed unmatched. Looked up from germline, CDR1 is LNHNV and CDR2 is YYDKDF (reference sequence). CDR3 in DNA: TGTGCCACCAGCCTAAGACAGGGTAAGGATCAGCCCCAGCATTTT. It encodes CATSLRQGKDQPQHF.

This sequence joins TRBV5-1 and TRBJ2-7, with D perhaps TRBD1 (5 bases). The V gene lost 5 bases and the J gene lost 5 bases, with 8 bases spanning the gap. The germline V gene encodes CDR1 SGHRS and CDR2 YFSETQ. This CDR3 is built from 11 residues. In DNA form, the CDR3 reads TGCGCCAGCAGAATAGGGGACGAGCAGTACTTC. It specifies CASRIGDEQYF.

This clone was counted a few times. The chain's CDR3 is CASSLVAGDNEQFF. The CDR3 DNA is TGTGCCAGCAGCTTAGTGGCCGGAGACAATGAGCAGTTCTTC. The chain uses TRBV7-2 and TRBJ2-1; the D is unclear. V was pared by 1 base and J by 5 bases, with 9 bases between. Germline V lookup: CDR1 SGHTA, CDR2 FQGNSA. The CDR3 runs 14 residues.